Presented here are 21 T cell receptor beta chains from one specimen sequenced in a study of cytotoxic CD8 clonotypes in ibrutinib-treated CLL. This table comes from immunoSEQ multiplex PCR, and its TCRdb copy is limited to in-frame clones, with some not included. The sample carries 150,000 to 200,000 clones, 81% recorded once. The sample consisted of PBMCs, taken after 12 months of ibrutinib treatment. These receptors all stem from a human donor with chronic lymphocytic leukemia.

This clone turned up a few times. This chain joins TRBV12-5 and TRBJ1-1; D unresolved. In germline, CDR1 is LGHNT, CDR2 FRNRAP. CDR3 length: 13 amino acids. The germline V and J ends were trimmed by 6 bases and 2 bases, with 10 bases remaining between them. CDR3 DNA: TGTGCTAGTGGCCCAGGAAGAAACACTGAAGCTTTCTTT. Translating gives CASGPGRNTEAFF.

A few counts support this clone. The CDR3 spells CASSLEGQGAGELFF. In DNA form, the CDR3 reads TGCGCCAGCAGCTTGGAAGGACAGGGTGCCGGGGAGCTGTTTTTT. The chain is built from TRBV5-1 and TRBJ2-2; 8 nucleotides align to TRBD1. The CDR3 has 15 amino acids. V lost 0 bases to trimming and J lost 6 bases; unmatched junction nucleotides: 4. Germline CDR1 is SGHRS and CDR2 is YFSETQ. The full variable domain, completed using reference TRBV5-1 and TRBJ2-2, is KAGVTQTPRYLIKTRGQQVTLSCSPISGHRSVSWYQQTPGQGLQFLFEYFSETQRNKGNFPGRFSGRQFSNSRSEMNVSTLELGDSALYLCASSLEGQGAGELFFGEGSRLTVL.

The table lists this clone with a count of one. This chain joins TRBV21-1 and TRBJ2-5; the D call TRBD2 from the table was never checked on the DNA. TRBV21-1 is a recognized pseudogene. The length of the CDR3 is 13 residues. CDR3 loop: CASPFGLQETQYF. CDR3 sequence (DNA): TGTGCCAGTCCCTTTGGACTCCAAGAGACCCAGTACTTC.

The sample holds a few counts of this clone. The rearrangement links TRBV6-5 to TRBJ2-3, with D maybe TRBD1 (6 bases). From germline, CDR1 is MNHEY and CDR2 SVGAGI. The CDR3 is 13 amino acids. Trimming pared 6 bases from V and 3 bases from J, leaving 10 bases between. CDR3 sequence (DNA): TGTGCCAGCAGCAAGACAGGAACAGATACGCAGTATTTT. Its protein is CASSKTGTDTQYF.

The chain recombines TRBV6-1 with TRBJ2-1, with 7 bases aligning to TRBD1. The germline V gene encodes CDR1 MNHNS and CDR2 SASEGT. The J segment lost 1 base and the V segment lost 0 bases, leaving 3 bases of the junction unmatched. This CDR3 is 16 amino acids long. Here the CDR3 reads CASSEARQGSYNEQFF. The CDR3 coding sequence is TGTGCCAGCAGTGAAGCCCGACAGGGTTCCTACAATGAGCAGTTCTTC.

The chain uses TRBV7-2 and TRBJ2-3, with TRBD2 matching 11 bases. Germline CDR1 and CDR2: SGHTA and FQGNSA. This CDR3 has 19 residues. With V trimmed by 1 base and J by 2 bases, 11 bases remained unmatched. CDR3 DNA sequence: TGTGCCAGCAGCTTAGAAAGATTCCGACTAGCGGGGATCACAGATACGCAGTATTTT. Encoded protein: CASSLERFRLAGITDTQYF.

CDR3 protein: CASSFGSGAQAFF. The CDR3 DNA reads TGTGCCAGCAGTTTCGGCAGTGGGGCCCAAGCTTTCTTT. The J gene is TRBJ1-1, the V gene TRBV28; D possibly corresponds to TRBD1 (5 bases). V lost 3 bases, J lost 9 bases, and 14 bases lay in between. The CDR3 consists of 13 residues. Germline V gene sequence: CDR1 MDHEN, CDR2 SYDVKM.

The V call is TRBV7-2, the J call TRBJ2-3; 11 nucleotides agree with TRBD1. The germline CDR1 and CDR2 sequences are SGHTA and FQGNSA. This CDR3 region has 16 residues. V shed 6 bases and J 3 bases; nucleotides not matched to a gene: 8. The CDR3 here is CASRHSGQGVTDTQYF. DNA for the CDR3: TGTGCCAGCAGACATTCGGGACAGGGGGTAACAGATACGCAGTATTTT.

This clone showed up just a few times. The rearrangement links TRBV6-5 to TRBJ2-7; D perhaps matches TRBD1 (6 bases). Trimming stripped 0 bases from V and 7 bases from J, with 16 bases between. Germline V gives CDR1 MNHEY, CDR2 SVGAGI. The CDR3 is 15 residues long. The CDR3 region has the DNA TGTGCCAGCAGTTACTCGACTACCAGGGGACGGGAGCAGTACTTC. Its translation: CASSYSTTRGREQYF.

The CDR3 region is CASSLVGGESQVLYEQYF. CDR3 in DNA: TGTGCCAGCAGCTTAGTCGGTGGGGAGTCGCAGGTACTCTACGAGCAGTACTTC. The chain joins TRBV7-8 to TRBJ2-7; tentatively, D is TRBD2 (5 bases). CDR3 length: 18 residues. V lost 1 base to trimming and J lost 3 bases, with 22 bases between them. The germline V gene has CDR1 SGHVS and CDR2 FQNEAQ. The full variable domain, with the rest looked up from reference TRBV7-8 and TRBJ2-7, is GAGVSQSPRYKVAKRGQDVALRCDPISGHVSLFWYQQALGQGPEFLTYFQNEAQLDKSGLPSDRFFAERPEGSVSTLKIQRTQQEDSAVYLCASSLVGGESQVLYEQYFGPGTRLTVT.

The chain combines TRBV21-1 with TRBJ2-3; the table names TRBD1, a call not compared with the DNA. TRBV21-1 is noted as a pseudogene. The CDR3 is made up of 17 amino acids. The CDR3 loop is CASSKAGTVQGSDTQYF. Written as DNA, the CDR3 is TGTGCCAGCAGCAAAGCGGGGACGGTACAGGGGTCAGATACGCAGTATTTT.

The chain links TRBV7-9 to TRBJ1-2; TRBD1 aligns across 7 bases. J gave up 2 bases and V 3 bases, and 12 bases lay outside the gene matches. The CDR3 is 17 amino acids. Germline loops: CDR1 SEHNR, CDR2 FQNEAQ (reference sequence). The CDR3 bases are TGTGCCAGCAGCTTTTCGGGACAGTTGACGATAAACTATGGCTACACCTTC. This gives the protein CASSFSGQLTINYGYTF.

The chain uses TRBV7-3 and TRBJ2-7; possible D gene TRBD1, 7 bases. V was clipped by 5 bases and J by 7 bases, with 15 bases between them. This CDR3 is built from 13 residues. The germline V gene encodes CDR1 SGHTA and CDR2 FQGTGA. CDR3: CASSRDRAGEQYF. CDR3 nucleotides: TGTGCCAGCAGCCGAGACAGGGCGGGAGAGCAGTACTTC.

This rearrangement joins TRBV19 to TRBJ2-7; 10 bases align to TRBD2. Germline V lookup: CDR1 LNHDA, CDR2 SQIVND (reference sequence). V shed 3 bases, J shed 2 bases, and the junction held 4 bases outside the gene matches. This CDR3 region has 15 residues. This chain's CDR3 is CASSIRLAGTYEQYF. The CDR3 region has the DNA TGTGCCAGTAGTATCCGACTAGCGGGTACCTACGAGCAGTACTTC.

The chain joins TRBV11-2 to TRBJ2-1; 8 nucleotides match TRBD2. The CDR3 length is 18 residues. Germline V gene data show CDR1 as SGHAT and CDR2 as FQNNGV. Trimming at V came to 2 bases and at J to 4 bases, leaving 13 bases not matched to a gene. The CDR3 spells CASSLSGGEMALYNEQFF. In nucleotides, the CDR3 is TGTGCCAGCAGCTTAAGCGGGGGAGAGATGGCTCTTTACAATGAGCAGTTCTTC. The full variable domain, in which reference TRBV11-2 and TRBJ2-1 provide the parts outside the CDR3, is EAGVAQSPRYKIIEKRQSVAFWCNPISGHATLYWYQQILGQGPKLLIQFQNNGVVDDSQLPKDRFSAERLKGVDSTLKIQPAKLEDSAVYLCASSLSGGEMALYNEQFFGPGTRLTVL.

This clone appeared a single time. The chain recombines TRBV28 with TRBJ1-1; TRBD1 is a possible D gene (5 bases). CDR1 and CDR2 from the germline V gene are MDHEN and SYDVKM. V lost 5 bases, J lost 4 bases, and 14 bases lay in between. The CDR3 extends over 14 amino acids. DNA for the CDR3: TGTGCCAGCAGTCCCCCCCGCAGGGTCACTGAAGCTTTCTTT. Protein product: CASSPPRRVTEAFF.

The CDR3: CASSPDRVEQYF. In nucleotides, the CDR3 is TGTGCCAGCAGCCCCGACAGGGTCGAGCAGTACTTC. V and J are TRBV7-2 and TRBJ2-7, with 7 bases aligning to TRBD1. J gave up 6 bases and V 5 bases, and 4 bases lay outside the gene matches. The CDR3 runs 12 residues. Germline assignment: CDR1 SGHTA and CDR2 FQGNSA. Complete variable domain (other parts from reference TRBV7-2 and TRBJ2-7): GAGVSQSPSNKVTEKGKDVELRCDPISGHTALYWYRQSLGQGLEFLIYFQGNSAPDKSGLPSDRFSAERTGGSVSTLTIQRTQQEDSAVYLCASSPDRVEQYFGPGTRLTVT.

The J gene is TRBJ2-5, the V gene TRBV10-3; possibly TRBD1 or TRBD2 for D (6 bases each). This CDR3 contains 14 residues. Germline lookup yields CDR1 ENHRY and CDR2 SYGVKD. Trimming stripped 0 bases from V and 2 bases from J, with 7 bases between. In DNA, the CDR3 is TGTGCCATCAGTGAGTCAGGGGGGCAAGAGACCCAGTACTTC. It codes for CAISESGGQETQYF.

The rearrangement joins TRBV10-3 to TRBJ2-2, with TRBD1 matching over 7 bases. V was pared by 3 bases and J by 3 bases, with 4 bases of the junction left unmatched. The CDR3 length is 15 residues. Germline CDR1 ENHRY, CDR2 SYGVKD. This CDR3 is CAISEETGYTGELFF. The CDR3 DNA reads as TGTGCCATCAGTGAAGAGACAGGGTACACCGGGGAGCTGTTTTTT.

Written as DNA, the CDR3 is TGTGCCAGCAGTTATGGCCCCTTCTTGGGCAGGGCAACCTATCTTTCGCCCTATGGCTACACCTTC. It is translated as CASSYGPFLGRATYLSPYGYTF. J is TRBJ1-2 and V is TRBV28; perhaps TRBD1 as D (5 bases). Per germline, CDR1 MDHEN and CDR2 SYDVKM. V was clipped by 4 bases and J by 4 bases, with 37 bases between them. The length of the CDR3 is 22 residues.

Concerning this clone itself: The junction departs from germline at one end; a sequencing error may be responsible. The chain is built from TRBV10-3 and TRBJ2-1; 15 bases match TRBD2. CDR3 length equals 16 residues. Germline V gene lookup returns CDR1 ENHRY and CDR2 SYGVKD. CDR3 DNA sequence: TGTGCCATCAGAGAGTCCGGGACTAGCGGGGGGAATGAGCAGTTCTTC. It specifies CAIRESGTSGGNEQFF.